This T cell receptor beta chain stems from a study of blood T cell repertoires in COVID-19. About the study: The study drew acute and convalescent COVID-19 samples from the United States, Italy and Spain. The cDNA or gDNA used as material had been derived from T cells, B-cell-depleted T cells, or PBMCs.

The CDR3 loop spans 15 amino acids. Germline CDR1 reads MNHEY; CDR2 reads SVGAGI. V lost 2 bases and J lost 3, with 11 bases in between. Original methodology: Researchers report that nucleated cell counts were estimated from reference gene primer amplification. The repertoire was sequenced with immunoSEQ multiplex PCR; TCRdb's copy has only in-frame clones and lacks some. The V and J calls and clone size are taken from that table; D and trimming were inferred from the DNA. The data hold 210,000 or so clones, with roughly 87% observed a single time. Specimen: peripheral blood. The chain is built from TRBV6-5 and TRBJ2-1; unclear D gene. This receptor was obtained from a man aged 40-49 years with active or convalescent COVID-19. CDR3 sequence: CASSYVAPSYNEQFF. The CDR3 bases are TGTGCCAGCAGTTACGTTGCGCCGAGCTACAATGAGCAGTTCTTC.